The 13 T cell receptor beta chains listed next were all sequenced from one sample in a study of cytomegalovirus exposure and HLA in healthy donors. The study ran its PCR with 60 Vbeta and 13 Jbeta primers. Sequencing was performed with immunoSEQ multiplex PCR; in TCRdb, only in-frame clones are kept and a portion is missing. The sample has some 190,000 clones, 77% seen once. The material sequenced was PBMCs. The receptors were gathered from a man younger than 30 in good health and CMV-seronegative.

The rearrangement uses TRBV19 and TRBJ1-1; TRBD1 matches 12 bases. V gave up 4 bases and J gave up 5 bases; unmatched junction bases: 8. Germline values: CDR1 LNHDA, CDR2 SQIVND (reference sequence). The CDR3 has 16 amino acids. The DNA of the CDR3 is TGTGCCAGTAGTAATTTCTGGGACAGGGGGCAGACTGAAGCTTTCTTT. Translated: CASSNFWDRGQTEAFF.

J is TRBJ2-1 and V is TRBV9, with D possibly being TRBD2 (6 bases). V lost 1 base and J 0 bases, leaving 14 bases between the germline ends. The germline V gene has CDR1 SGDLS and CDR2 YYNGEE. The CDR3 spans 17 residues. The CDR3 reads CASSVWGDRSSYNEQFF. Written as DNA, the CDR3 is TGTGCCAGCAGCGTATGGGGGGACCGGAGCTCCTACAATGAGCAGTTCTTC.

This clone has a handful of counts. The chain recombines TRBV6-5 with TRBJ1-2, with D possibly matching TRBD1 (5 bases). The CDR3 has 15 residues. With 0 bases removed from V and 4 bases from J, the gap between germline ends came to 12 bases. Germline assignment: CDR1 MNHEY and CDR2 SVGAGI. The CDR3 loop is CASSYSPQGGYGYTF. The CDR3 nucleotides are TGTGCCAGCAGTTACTCCCCCCAGGGCGGCTATGGCTACACCTTC.

The rearrangement links TRBV9 to TRBJ2-7, with 8 bases that match TRBD2. The germline CDR1 and CDR2 sequences are SGDLS and YYNGEE. J gave up 6 bases and V 0 bases, and 11 bases lay outside the gene matches. CDR3 length: 16 residues. The CDR3 loop is CASSVASSGSFSEQYF. CDR3 DNA sequence: TGTGCCAGCAGCGTAGCTTCCAGCGGGAGTTTCAGCGAGCAGTACTTC.

The sample holds a few counts of this clone. The chain has TRBV7-9 and TRBJ2-1; 10 positions agree with TRBD1. V dropped 3 bases and J dropped 5; count of bases not matched to a gene: 4. Germline values: CDR1 SEHNR, CDR2 FQNEAQ (reference sequence). This CDR3 is 15 amino acids long. The CDR3 region has the DNA TGTGCCAGCAGCTTTATCGGGACAGGGGACAATGAGCAGTTCTTC. This translates into CASSFIGTGDNEQFF.

J is TRBJ2-7 and V is TRBV20-1, with TRBD2 as a possible D gene (6 bases). The germline V and J ends were trimmed by 6 bases and 9 bases, with 15 bases remaining between them. CDR1 and CDR2 (germline): DFQATT, SNEGSKA (reference sequence). The CDR3 has 11 amino acids. The CDR3 sequence: CSAAGSVGQYF. CDR3 nucleotides: TGCAGTGCCGCGGGGTCAGTGGGGCAGTACTTC.

CDR3 in DNA: TGTGCCAGCAGGAGAAGCCAAGAGACCCAGTACTTC. Amino acids: CASRRSQETQYF. V usage is TRBV5-4 and J usage is TRBJ2-5; D not certain. There are 12 residues in the CDR3. Trimming left V 5 bases short and J 1 base short, with 6 bases between. Germline V gives CDR1 SGHNT, CDR2 YYREEE (reference sequence).

The chain carries TRBV11-3 and TRBJ2-2; TRBD1 matches at 10 bases. CDR3 length equals 17 residues. Germline V gene data show CDR1 as SGHNT and CDR2 as YENEEA. Losses at the gene ends were 1 base for V and 1 base for J; bases not matched to a gene: 3. Here the CDR3 reads CASSLGWTGGNTGELFF. CDR3 coding DNA: TGTGCCAGCAGCTTAGGCTGGACAGGGGGGAACACCGGGGAGCTGTTTTTT. Full variable domain (remainder filled in from reference TRBV11-3 and TRBJ2-2): EAGVVQSPRYKIIEKKQPVAFWCNPISGHNTLYWYLQNLGQGPELLIRYENEEAVDDSQLPKDRFSAERLKGVDSTLKIQPAELGDSAVYLCASSLGWTGGNTGELFFGEGSRLTVL.

The CDR3 DNA is TGTGCCAGTAGTAGCATACAGACCGGGGCCAACGTCCTGACTTTC. Translation: CASSSIQTGANVLTF. The chain uses TRBV19 and TRBJ2-6; D call uncertain. The CDR3 length is 15 residues. The V gene lost 4 bases and the J gene lost 4 bases, with 11 bases spanning the gap. Germline V lookup: CDR1 LNHDA, CDR2 SQIVND (reference sequence).

The chain joins TRBV15 to TRBJ2-5, with 11 bases fitting TRBD2. With 1 base clipped from V and 2 bases from J, the junction kept 6 bases outside the gene matches. This CDR3 has 17 amino acids. CDR1 and CDR2 from the germline V gene are LNHNV and YYDKDF (reference sequence). The CDR3 is CATSRVVGLADQETQYF. For the CDR3, the DNA is TGTGCCACCAGCAGAGTTGTGGGACTAGCGGATCAAGAGACCCAGTACTTC.

The V and J genes are TRBV30 and TRBJ2-1; 9 bases line up with TRBD2. The CDR3 loop spans 15 amino acids. In germline, CDR1 is GTSNPN, CDR2 SVGIG (reference sequence). V trimming: 2 bases; J trimming: 8 bases; junction bases outside the gene matches: 10. CDR3 region: CAWSKAGGSWDEQFF. CDR3 coding DNA: TGTGCCTGGAGTAAGGCGGGAGGGAGCTGGGATGAGCAGTTCTTC.

The gene calls are TRBV6-5 and TRBJ1-1, with 9 nucleotides matching TRBD1. CDR3 length: 12 residues. Germline loops: CDR1 MNHEY, CDR2 SVGAGI. J lost 8 bases, V lost 8 bases, and 6 bases had no gene match. CDR3 nucleotides: TGTGCCAGCGGAACAGGGGGCAGGGAAGCTTTCTTT. Translating gives CASGTGGREAFF.

The chain recombines TRBV15 with TRBJ2-7, with D tentatively TRBD1 (6 bases). Trimming took off 5 bases at V and 2 bases at J, with 10 bases between the two ends. The CDR3 runs 13 residues. CDR1 and CDR2 from the germline V gene are LNHNV and YYDKDF (reference sequence). The CDR3 here is CATSEGVTYEQYF. The CDR3 DNA reads TGTGCCACCAGCGAGGGGGTGACCTACGAGCAGTACTTC.